The count of the clone carrying this TCR beta chain is one. One entry per CDR3 protein results from TCRdb running MiXCR on the RT-PCR reads. Among about a million distinct CDR3 sequences listed, approximately 18% were seen once. The record originates from a study of patients and donors after allogeneic stem cell transplantation. V was trimmed by 0 bases and J by 7 bases, leaving 15 bases between them. This CDR3 comprises 14 residues. Germline CDR1 is SQVTM and CDR2 is ANQGSEA. The sequencing sample was made of blood, either unsorted or a sorted T cell fraction (not recorded which). This sequence was found in a human donor who was either an allogeneic HSCT recipient or a stem cell or donor lymphocyte infusion donor (not recorded which). It is not recorded whose cells these are; they may come from a transplant donor. V is TRBV29-1 and J is TRBJ1-2, with D maybe TRBD1 (5 bases). The CDR3 here is CSVEDQGGGGGYTF. In DNA, the CDR3 is TGCAGCGTTGAAGATCAGGGCGGTGGTGGTGGCTACACCTTC. The full variable domain, in which reference TRBV29-1 and TRBJ1-2 provide the parts outside the CDR3, is SAVISQKPSRDICQRGTSLTIQCQVDSQVTMMFWYRQQPGQSLTLIATANQGSEATYESGFVIDKFPISRPNLTFSTLTVSNMSPEDSSIYLCSVEDQGGGGGYTFGSGTRLTVV.